This TCR beta chain is drawn from a study of T-cell reconstitution after alpha-beta-depleted transplantation in children. The germline V gene has CDR1 SGHVS and CDR2 FQNEAQ. The V end was cut by 2 bases, the J end by 2 bases, with 13 bases between. The CDR3 has 16 amino acids. A TCRbeta library incorporating unique molecular identifiers was prepared. TCRdb used MiXCR to reprocess the PCR reads, holding one entry per CDR3 protein. The sample carries over 400,000 distinct CDR3 sequences, around an eighth recorded once. This clonotype was picked up a small number of times. Here the sequenced sample was PBMCs from the stem cell graft donor, taken from the stem cell graft. The sequence came from a human donor who donated a stem cell graft to a child with combined immunodeficiency. The chain carries TRBV7-8 and TRBJ1-5; D remains ambiguous. This CDR3 is CASSLSGIIGNQPQHF. The CDR3 bases are TGTGCCAGCAGCTTAAGTGGCATAATAGGCAATCAGCCCCAGCATTTT. The variable domain in full, with the rest retrieved from reference TRBV7-8 and TRBJ1-5, is GAGVSQSPRYKVAKRGQDVALRCDPISGHVSLFWYQQALGQGPEFLTYFQNEAQLDKSGLPSDRFFAERPEGSVSTLKIQRTQQEDSAVYLCASSLSGIIGNQPQHFGDGTRLSIL.